Listed below are T cell receptor beta chains from one sample, sequenced in a study of blood T cell repertoires in COVID-19. Clones were read by immunoSEQ multiplex PCR, and TCRdb kept only the in-frame ones, dropping some. The sample yields some 250,000 clones, about 89% seen once. Sequencing was carried out using PBMCs or T cells enriched from blood (not recorded which). The receptor set was obtained from a man aged 40-55 years who had recovered from COVID-19. Each CDR3 is given with its conserved first and last residue. D genes are given only for firm matches.

V gene,J gene,D gene,CDR3 DNA,CDR3 protein
TRBV5-6,TRBJ1-3,TRBD1,TGTGCCAGCAGCTTGCTGGACAGGGCCTTCAACACCATATATTTT,CASSLLDRAFNTIYF
TRBV29-1,TRBJ2-3,TRBD1,TGCAGCGTGACAGGGGGCCGGACAGATACGCAGTATTTT,CSVTGGRTDTQYF
TRBV3-1/TRBV3-2,TRBJ2-3,.,TGTGCCAGCAGCGAGAGAGTTGTTAGCACAGATACGCAGTATTTT,CASSERVVSTDTQYF
TRBV6-5,TRBJ1-2,TRBD1,TGTGCCAGCAGGGGGGTCCAGGGGGCGCAGAGCTACACCTTC,CASRGVQGAQSYTF
TRBV16,TRBJ2-7,TRBD1,TGTGCCAGCAGAATGAGACAGGGTGGACCCTACGAGCAGTACTTC,CASRMRQGGPYEQYF
TRBV6-6,TRBJ1-5,.,TGTGCCAGCAGGAACGAGGGGCCCCAGCATTTT,CASRNEGPQHF
TRBV7-9,TRBJ2-7,TRBD1,TGTGCCAGCAGCTTGGGACAGGGATCGGCAGCTGCGGACGAGCAGTACTTC,CASSLGQGSAAADEQYF
TRBV27,TRBJ1-2,TRBD1,TGTGCCAGCAGTTCACCGGGACAGAGAAACTATGGCTACACCTTC,CASSSPGQRNYGYTF
TRBV11-3,TRBJ2-3,.,TGTGCCAGCAGCCCCTCTTCGACAGGTAGCACAGATACGCAGTATTTT,CASSPSSTGSTDTQYF
TRBV28,TRBJ2-2,.,TGTGCCAGCAGGGACACCTTGAACACCGGGGAGCTGTTTTTT,CASRDTLNTGELFF
TRBV6-5,TRBJ2-1,.,TGTGCCAGCAGTTACGACAGCAGCTCCTACAATGAGCAGTTCTTC,CASSYDSSSYNEQFF
TRBV7-6,TRBJ2-1,.,TGTGCCAGCAGCTTCCTCTCCTACAATGAGCAGTTCTTC,CASSFLSYNEQFF
TRBV7-6,TRBJ2-5,.,TGTGCCAGCAGCCTAACCACAGGGAACCCCGGAGAGACCCAGTACTTC,CASSLTTGNPGETQYF
TRBV7-9,TRBJ2-7,.,TGTGCCAGCAGCCACAAATCATTCTACGAGCAGTACTTC,CASSHKSFYEQYF
TRBV5-8,TRBJ1-5,TRBD1,TGTGCCAGCAGCCCCTTCAGGGGGATCGGGTCCAATCAGCCCCAGCATTTT,CASSPFRGIGSNQPQHF